This TCR beta chain was sequenced in a study of T cells in Graves' hyperthyroidism and ophthalmopathy. Germline-derived CDR1 and CDR2 are KGHSH and LQKENI. Trimming shortened V by 1 base and J by 6 bases, and 9 bases separated the two germline ends. The CDR3 consists of 13 residues. Any symptoms of ophthalmopathy came after the first hyperthyroidism diagnosis, from which the blood sample dates. This clonotype appeared many times. What was amplified from RNA transcripts were TCR beta CDR3 regions. Researchers ran a first-round RT-PCR on the TCR CDR3 using the HTBI primer set. TCRdb reprocessed the multiplex PCR reads via MiXCR and lists one record per CDR3 protein. In the table there are approximately 270,000 distinct CDR3 sequences, more than 14% of which are singletons.

The TCR originated in a woman aged 35 to 49 with Graves' hyperthyroidism that later progressed to Graves' ophthalmopathy. Source material: blood. This rearrangement joins TRBV18 to TRBJ1-1, with D maybe TRBD1 (5 bases). In nucleotides, the CDR3 is TGTGCCAGCTCACCACAAGGCAGGGCTGAAGCTTTCTTT. It codes for CASSPQGRAEAFF.